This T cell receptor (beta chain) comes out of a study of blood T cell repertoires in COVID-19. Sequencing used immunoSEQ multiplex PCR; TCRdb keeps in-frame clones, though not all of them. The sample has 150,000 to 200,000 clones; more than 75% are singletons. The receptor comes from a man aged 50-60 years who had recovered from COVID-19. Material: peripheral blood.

The CDR3 spells CASSLAGTTYLYNEQFF. The CDR3 DNA reads as TGTGCCAGCAGCTTAGCCGGGACAACTTATCTTTACAATGAGCAGTTCTTC. V gene TRBV7-2 combines with J gene TRBJ2-1, with a tentative D call TRBD1 (6 bases). From germline, CDR1 is SGHTA and CDR2 FQGNSA. This CDR3 contains 17 residues. V lost 0 bases to trimming and J lost 4 bases, with 16 bases between them.